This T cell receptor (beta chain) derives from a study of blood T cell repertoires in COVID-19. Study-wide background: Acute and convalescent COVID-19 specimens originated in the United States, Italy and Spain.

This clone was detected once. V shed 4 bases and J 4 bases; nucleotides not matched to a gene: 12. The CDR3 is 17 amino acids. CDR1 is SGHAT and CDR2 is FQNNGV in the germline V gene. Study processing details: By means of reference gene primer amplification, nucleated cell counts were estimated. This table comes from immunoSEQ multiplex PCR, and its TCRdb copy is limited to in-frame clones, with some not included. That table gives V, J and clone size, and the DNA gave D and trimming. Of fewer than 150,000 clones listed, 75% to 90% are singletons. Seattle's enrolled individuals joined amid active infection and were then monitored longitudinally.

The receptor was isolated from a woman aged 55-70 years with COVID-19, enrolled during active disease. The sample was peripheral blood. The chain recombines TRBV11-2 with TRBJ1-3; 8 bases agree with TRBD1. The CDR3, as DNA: TGTGCCAGCAGCTCCTGGGACAGGACGGCTTTGGGAAACACCATATATTTT. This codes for CASSSWDRTALGNTIYF. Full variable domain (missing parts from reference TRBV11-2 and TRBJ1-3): EAGVAQSPRYKIIEKRQSVAFWCNPISGHATLYWYQQILGQGPKLLIQFQNNGVVDDSQLPKDRFSAERLKGVDSTLKIQPAKLEDSAVYLCASSSWDRTALGNTIYFGEGSWLTVV.